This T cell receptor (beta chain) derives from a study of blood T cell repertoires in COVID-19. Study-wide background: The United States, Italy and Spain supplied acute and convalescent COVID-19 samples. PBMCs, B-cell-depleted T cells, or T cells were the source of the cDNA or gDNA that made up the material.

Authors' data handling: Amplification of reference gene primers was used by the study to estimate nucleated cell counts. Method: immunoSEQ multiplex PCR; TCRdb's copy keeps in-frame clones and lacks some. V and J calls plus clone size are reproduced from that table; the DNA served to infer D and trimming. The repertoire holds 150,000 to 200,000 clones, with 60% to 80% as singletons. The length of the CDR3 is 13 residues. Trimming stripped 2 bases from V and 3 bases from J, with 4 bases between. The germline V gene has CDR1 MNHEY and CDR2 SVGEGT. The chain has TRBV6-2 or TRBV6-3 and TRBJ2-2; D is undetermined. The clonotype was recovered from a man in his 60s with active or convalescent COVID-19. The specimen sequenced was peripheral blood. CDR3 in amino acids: CASSYHDTGELFF. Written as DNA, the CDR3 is TGTGCCAGCAGTTACCATGACACCGGGGAGCTGTTTTTT.